This is a list of T cell receptor beta chains from one sample in a study of chronic HIV infection and antiretroviral therapy. TCRdb fed the 5' RACE reads into MiXCR, producing one record per CDR3 protein. The sample lists 30,000 to 45,000 distinct CDR3 sequences, approximately 7.4% seen once, with 2.9% in the top ten. Specimen: peripheral blood. Receptors were obtained from an adult who had HIV and had not received antiretroviral therapy, or was an uninfected healthy control (not recorded which). Each CDR3 is given with its conserved first and last residue. D genes are given only for firm matches. Only some rows state a clone size, as once, few, many or a class for expanded clones.

j_call clone_size v_call d_call cdr3_aa cdr3_nt
TRBJ2-7 many TRBV19 TRBD1 CASSQPGDRVNEQYF TGTGCCAGTAGTCAACCAGGGGACAGGGTAAACGAGCAGTACTTC
TRBJ1-1 . TRBV27 . CASSLWGGGNTETFF .
TRBJ2-3 many TRBV6-6 . CASSYRDTQYF TGTGCCAGCAGTTACAGGGATACGCAGTATTTT
TRBJ2-1 many TRBV10-3 TRBD1 CAITGVWDNEQFF TGTGCCATTACAGGGGTGTGGGACAATGAGCAGTTCTTC
TRBJ2-5 many TRBV30 . CAWSVLSGFQETQYF TGTGCCTGGAGTGTACTGTCAGGGTTCCAAGAGACCCAGTACTTC
TRBJ1-6 . TRBV4-1 TRBD1 CASSQHPSRDRGSYNSPLHF TGCGCCAGCAGCCAACATCCGTCCCGGGACAGGGGCTCCTATAATTCACCCCTCCACTTT
TRBJ2-5 . TRBV9 . CASSLNLEETQYF TGTGCCAGCAGCTTAAACTTAGAGGAGACCCAGTACTTC
TRBJ1-1 many TRBV20-1 . CSASAGIIEAFF TGCAGTGCTAGTGCAGGTATTATTGAAGCTTTCTTT
TRBJ2-2 . TRBV29-1 . CSVLDTGELFF TGCAGCGTTTTGGACACCGGGGAGCTGTTTTTT
TRBJ1-2 . TRBV12-3/TRBV12-4 TRBD1 CASSLLDRGDGYTF TGTGCCAGCAGTTTATTGGACAGGGGTGATGGCTACACCTTC
TRBJ2-7 few TRBV10-3 TRBD2 CAIRDVAGAYEQYF TGTGCCATCAGAGACGTAGCGGGTGCCTACGAGCAGTACTTC
TRBJ2-7 . TRBV9 . CASSVGRVDEQYF TGTGCCAGCAGCGTCGGCAGGGTCGACGAGCAGTACTTC
TRBJ1-5 many TRBV7-9 TRBD1 CASSLGQGAASNQPQHF TGTGCCAGCAGCTTAGGACAGGGGGCTGCGAGCAATCAGCCCCAGCATTTT
TRBJ1-2 few TRBV29-1 . CSVEEGGLVGYTF TGCAGCGTTGAAGAGGGAGGCCTTGTTGGCTACACCTTC
TRBJ2-3 many TRBV28 TRBD2 CASSLSGGRVYTQYF TGTGCCAGCAGTTTATCCGGCGGGAGAGTATATACGCAGTATTTT
TRBJ1-1 . TRBV6-2/TRBV6-3 . CASSYRTWNTETFF TGTGCCAGCAGTTACAGAACTTGGAACACTGAAACTTTCTTT
TRBJ1-2 few TRBV3-1 . CASSPLLGQAYGYTF TGTGCCAGCAGCCCCCTCCTTGGGCAGGCCTATGGCTACACCTTC
TRBJ2-2 many TRBV5-1 . CASSFQDRPNTGELFF TGCGCCAGCAGCTTTCAGGACAGACCGAACACCGGGGAGCTGTTTTTT
TRBJ2-3 many TRBV19 . CASSPQVSLTDTQYF TGTGCCAGTAGCCCTCAGGTCTCCCTCACAGATACGCAGTATTTT
TRBJ2-3 . TRBV10-3 TRBD1 CAISTGTGGKDTQYF TGTGCCATCAGTACCGGGACAGGGGGCAAAGATACGCAGTATTTT
TRBJ2-1 many TRBV20-1 TRBD2 CSARDQLAREQFF TGCAGTGCTAGAGACCAACTAGCGCGTGAGCAGTTCTTC
TRBJ2-3 few TRBV7-3 . CASSSHATDTQYF TGTGCCAGCAGCTCGCACGCCACAGATACGCAGTATTTT
TRBJ1-3 many TRBV16 . CASSQDRDTIYF TGTGCCAGCAGCCAAGACCGTGACACCATATATTTT
TRBJ2-7 many TRBV3-1 . CASSQGRRASSYEQYF TGTGCCAGCAGCCAAGGAAGGCGGGCAAGCTCCTACGAGCAGTACTTC
TRBJ1-1 . TRBV9 . CASSSAGDTEAFF TGTGCCAGCAGCTCGGCAGGCGACACTGAAGCTTTCTTT
TRBJ2-3 many TRBV5-1 . CASTGEGLSTDTQYF TGCGCCAGCACCGGTGAGGGGTTGAGCACAGATACGCAGTATTTT